Listed below are T cell receptor beta chains from one sample, sequenced in a study of Graves' ophthalmopathy and Graves' hyperthyroidism. MiXCR was run by TCRdb on the multiplex PCR reads, yielding one entry per CDR3 protein. The sample includes over a million distinct CDR3 sequences, less than 45% seen only once; the top ten take approximately 12%. Sequencing used peripheral blood or thyroid tissue (not recorded which). These TCRs come from an adult man with Graves' hyperthyroidism. CDR3s include the opening cysteine and the closing phenylalanine or tryptophan. D genes are given only for firm matches. Clone size is shown for a subset of rows, as once, few, many or a class of expanded clone.

J gene: TRBJ2-2
V gene: TRBV12-3/TRBV12-4
clone size: NA
CDR3 length: 15
D gene: NA
CDR3 DNA: TGTGCCAGCAGTTCCGGGACAAGTAGCACCGGGGAGCTGTTTTTT
CDR3 protein: CASSSGTSSTGELFF

J gene: TRBJ2-7
V gene: TRBV7-2
clone size: NA
CDR3 length: 15
D gene: NA
CDR3 DNA: TGTGCCAGCAGCTTCCAAAGGGGGTCAGCCTACGAGCAGTACTTC
CDR3 protein: CASSFQRGSAYEQYF

J gene: TRBJ1-1
V gene: TRBV7-2
clone size: few
CDR3 length: 12
D gene: NA
CDR3 DNA: TGTGCCAGCAGCTCCCGAGGGGTCGGCGCTTTCTTT
CDR3 protein: CASSSRGVGAFF

J gene: TRBJ1-5
V gene: TRBV2
clone size: NA
CDR3 length: 13
D gene: NA
CDR3 DNA: TGTGCCAGCAGCGGACGGGGCGGGGAGACCCAGCATTTT
CDR3 protein: CASSGRGGETQHF

J gene: TRBJ2-5
V gene: TRBV2
clone size: NA
CDR3 length: 13
D gene: TRBD1
CDR3 DNA: TGTGCCAGCAGGGACCCGGGACAGGGGACCCAGTACTTC
CDR3 protein: CASRDPGQGTQYF

J gene: TRBJ1-1
V gene: TRBV6-5
clone size: NA
CDR3 length: 13
D gene: NA
CDR3 DNA: TGTGCCAGCAGTTACCCCGGCGGGATTGAAGCTTTCTTT
CDR3 protein: CASSYPGGIEAFF

J gene: TRBJ2-7
V gene: TRBV29-1
clone size: many
CDR3 length: 11
D gene: TRBD1
CDR3 DNA: TGCAGCGTTGAGACAGGGAAGGAGCAGTACTTC
CDR3 protein: CSVETGKEQYF

J gene: TRBJ2-7
V gene: TRBV29-1
clone size: NA
CDR3 length: 14
D gene: TRBD1
CDR3 DNA: TGCAGCGTTGGGGACAGTCCGGGGCTCTACGAGCAGTACTTC
CDR3 protein: CSVGDSPGLYEQYF

J gene: TRBJ1-5
V gene: TRBV10-3
clone size: many
CDR3 length: 14
D gene: NA
CDR3 DNA: TGTGCCATCAGTGAGAATAAAGACAATCAGCCCCAGCATTTT
CDR3 protein: CAISENKDNQPQHF

J gene: TRBJ1-1
V gene: TRBV29-1
clone size: many
CDR3 length: 12
D gene: NA
CDR3 DNA: TGCAGCGTTGAAGACCCAGGGGATGGAGCTTTCTTT
CDR3 protein: CSVEDPGDGAFF

J gene: TRBJ1-2
V gene: TRBV14
clone size: many
CDR3 length: 13
D gene: NA
CDR3 DNA: TGTGCCAGGGATACAGGAGCTAACTATGGCTACACCTTC
CDR3 protein: CARDTGANYGYTF

J gene: TRBJ1-5
V gene: TRBV7-2
clone size: many
CDR3 length: 18
D gene: TRBD1
CDR3 DNA: TGTGCCAGCAGCCCCGTGCAGGGGGGACCTTTTAGCAATCAGCCCCAGCATTTT
CDR3 protein: CASSPVQGGPFSNQPQHF

J gene: TRBJ1-4
V gene: TRBV29-1
clone size: many
CDR3 length: 11
D gene: NA
CDR3 DNA: TGCAGCGTTGGCCACAGGGCGGAAATATTTTTT
CDR3 protein: CSVGHRAEIFF

J gene: TRBJ1-1
V gene: TRBV29-1
clone size: many
CDR3 length: 14
D gene: NA
CDR3 DNA: TGCAGCGTTGTTATCCAACAGTCGAACACTGAAGCTTTCTTT
CDR3 protein: CSVVIQQSNTEAFF

J gene: TRBJ1-2
V gene: TRBV6-2/TRBV6-3
clone size: NA
CDR3 length: 13
D gene: NA
CDR3 DNA: TGTGCCAGCAGCCTGACACAACTAACTGGCTACACCTTC
CDR3 protein: CASSLTQLTGYTF

J gene: TRBJ2-2
V gene: TRBV6-2/TRBV6-3
clone size: few
CDR3 length: 18
D gene: TRBD2
CDR3 DNA: TGTGCCAGCAGTGGACTAGCGGGAGAAGGGTATATCATCGGGGAGCTGTTTTTT
CDR3 protein: CASSGLAGEGYIIGELFF

J gene: TRBJ1-6
V gene: TRBV19
clone size: NA
CDR3 length: 15
D gene: TRBD1
CDR3 DNA: TGTGCCAGTAGTAGAGGACAGGGGGCGGCATCACCCCTCCACTTT
CDR3 protein: CASSRGQGAASPLHF

J gene: TRBJ2-5
V gene: TRBV29-1
clone size: NA
CDR3 length: 14
D gene: NA
CDR3 DNA: TGCAGCGTTGACGGGGTGGCAGGTGCGGAGACCCAGTACTTC
CDR3 protein: CSVDGVAGAETQYF

J gene: TRBJ1-2
V gene: TRBV10-2
clone size: once
CDR3 length: 24
D gene: NA
CDR3 DNA: TGTGCCAGCAGTGACGACAGTTGGGAAAAACTGTCGTCACTGCTGGCACAGGTGGGCGATGGCTACACCTTC
CDR3 protein: CASSDDSWEKLSSLLAQVGDGYTF

J gene: TRBJ1-5
V gene: TRBV6-2/TRBV6-3
clone size: NA
CDR3 length: 14
D gene: NA
CDR3 DNA: TGTGCCAGCACCAACATGGGGGAAAATCAGCCCCAGCATTTT
CDR3 protein: CASTNMGENQPQHF

J gene: TRBJ2-7
V gene: TRBV19
clone size: many
CDR3 length: 14
D gene: NA
CDR3 DNA: TGTGCCAGTAGTATAGGTGCCCTCTCCTACGAGCAGTACTTC
CDR3 protein: CASSIGALSYEQYF

J gene: TRBJ1-1
V gene: TRBV2
clone size: many
CDR3 length: 14
D gene: TRBD1
CDR3 DNA: TGTGCCAGCAGACAGACAGGGGTGGTTGGTGAAGCTTTCTTT
CDR3 protein: CASRQTGVVGEAFF

J gene: TRBJ1-1
V gene: TRBV7-9
clone size: many
CDR3 length: 12
D gene: NA
CDR3 DNA: TGTGCCAGCAGCGTAGGTGTCCTTGAAGCTTTCTTT
CDR3 protein: CASSVGVLEAFF

J gene: TRBJ2-7
V gene: TRBV20-1
clone size: NA
CDR3 length: 12
D gene: TRBD2
CDR3 DNA: TGCACCTTAGCGGGCCTAAAGGGCGAGCAGTACTTC
CDR3 protein: CTLAGLKGEQYF

J gene: TRBJ2-7
V gene: TRBV7-2
clone size: NA
CDR3 length: 14
D gene: TRBD1
CDR3 DNA: TGTGCCAGCAGCCTGCCGGGACAGGGGGGCGAGCAGTACTTC
CDR3 protein: CASSLPGQGGEQYF

J gene: TRBJ2-7
V gene: TRBV20-1
clone size: NA
CDR3 length: 15
D gene: TRBD1
CDR3 DNA: TGCAGTGCTAGAGTACGGGACAGGGTCTCCTACGAGCAGTACTTC
CDR3 protein: CSARVRDRVSYEQYF

J gene: TRBJ1-5
V gene: TRBV5-1
clone size: many
CDR3 length: 13
D gene: NA
CDR3 DNA: TGCGCCAGCAGCGGATTAAGCAATCAGCCCCAGCATTTT
CDR3 protein: CASSGLSNQPQHF

J gene: TRBJ2-7
V gene: TRBV29-1
clone size: NA
CDR3 length: 15
D gene: TRBD2
CDR3 DNA: TGCAGCGTGCAACTGGGACTAGCGGGGTCGGACGAGCAGTACTTC
CDR3 protein: CSVQLGLAGSDEQYF

J gene: TRBJ2-2
V gene: TRBV12-3/TRBV12-4
clone size: few
CDR3 length: 14
D gene: NA
CDR3 DNA: TGTGCCAGCAACCTGACAGTTAACACCGGGGAGCTGTTTTTT
CDR3 protein: CASNLTVNTGELFF

J gene: TRBJ2-7
V gene: TRBV20-1
clone size: NA
CDR3 length: 15
D gene: TRBD2
CDR3 DNA: TGCAGTGCTAGAGATATAGCGGGAGAGGCCTACGAGCAGTACTTC
CDR3 protein: CSARDIAGEAYEQYF

J gene: TRBJ1-4
V gene: TRBV2
clone size: many
CDR3 length: 11
D gene: NA
CDR3 DNA: TGTGCCAGCAGAATGTTGGAAAAACTGTTTTTT
CDR3 protein: CASRMLEKLFF

J gene: TRBJ2-7
V gene: TRBV7-9
clone size: many
CDR3 length: 16
D gene: NA
CDR3 DNA: TGTGCCAGCAGCTTGTCAGGGGCGCTGGGGGCCTACGAGCAGTACTTC
CDR3 protein: CASSLSGALGAYEQYF

J gene: TRBJ1-1
V gene: TRBV7-9
clone size: many
CDR3 length: 16
D gene: NA
CDR3 DNA: TGTGCCAGCAGCCCTGCTTTCATCGCCGAGAACACTGAAGCTTTCTTT
CDR3 protein: CASSPAFIAENTEAFF

J gene: TRBJ1-6
V gene: TRBV13
clone size: many
CDR3 length: 15
D gene: NA
CDR3 DNA: TGTGCCAGCAGCCCTAGGGAGGAAGCGGATTCACCCCTCCACTTT
CDR3 protein: CASSPREEADSPLHF

J gene: TRBJ2-5
V gene: TRBV5-1
clone size: many
CDR3 length: 16
D gene: TRBD2
CDR3 DNA: TGCGCCAGCAGCGGCGGGACTAGCGGGACGCAGGAGACCCAGTACTTC
CDR3 protein: CASSGGTSGTQETQYF

J gene: TRBJ1-3
V gene: TRBV9
clone size: NA
CDR3 length: 14
D gene: NA
CDR3 DNA: TGTGCCAGCAGCGTAGAACAGGGAGGAAACACCATATATTTT
CDR3 protein: CASSVEQGGNTIYF

J gene: TRBJ1-1
V gene: TRBV24-1
clone size: many
CDR3 length: 14
D gene: NA
CDR3 DNA: TGTGCCACCTCTACCGCGACAGCTAGGGGTGAAGCTTTCTTT
CDR3 protein: CATSTATARGEAFF

J gene: TRBJ2-6
V gene: TRBV4-3
clone size: few
CDR3 length: 16
D gene: NA
CDR3 DNA: TGCGCCAGCAGCCAAGACGGACCCCCCGGGGCCAACGTCCTGACTTTC
CDR3 protein: CASSQDGPPGANVLTF

J gene: TRBJ2-5
V gene: TRBV10-2
clone size: few
CDR3 length: 14
D gene: NA
CDR3 DNA: TGCGCCAGCAGTGAGTGGGACGCCCAAGAGACCCAGTACTTC
CDR3 protein: CASSEWDAQETQYF

J gene: TRBJ2-7
V gene: TRBV6-6
clone size: NA
CDR3 length: 17
D gene: TRBD2
CDR3 DNA: TGTGCCAGCAGTTCGGAACTAGCGGGAGATTATTCCTACGAGCAGTACTTC
CDR3 protein: CASSSELAGDYSYEQYF

J gene: TRBJ1-5
V gene: TRBV7-9
clone size: once
CDR3 length: 15
D gene: NA
CDR3 DNA: TGTGCCAGCAGCCAAGTAGGGGGTAACGATCAGCCCCAGCATTTT
CDR3 protein: CASSQVGGNDQPQHF

J gene: TRBJ2-1
V gene: TRBV4-2
clone size: NA
CDR3 length: 14
D gene: TRBD1
CDR3 DNA: TGTGCCAGCAGCCAAGGACAGGGCCAAGAGACCCAGTTCTTC
CDR3 protein: CASSQGQGQETQFF

J gene: TRBJ2-7
V gene: TRBV7-9
clone size: NA
CDR3 length: 16
D gene: TRBD1
CDR3 DNA: TGTGCCAGCAGCCTCAGAGGGACAGGGCATTTGTACGAGCAGTACTTC
CDR3 protein: CASSLRGTGHLYEQYF

J gene: TRBJ1-2
V gene: TRBV7-8
clone size: many
CDR3 length: 15
D gene: NA
CDR3 DNA: TGTGCCAGCAGCTTGCCTCAGGGGCCCCGATCTGGCTACACCTTC
CDR3 protein: CASSLPQGPRSGYTF

J gene: TRBJ2-7
V gene: TRBV20-1
clone size: many
CDR3 length: 14
D gene: TRBD2
CDR3 DNA: TGCAGTGCGACCGGGACTAGCGGGGCCTACGAGCAGTACTTC
CDR3 protein: CSATGTSGAYEQYF

J gene: TRBJ2-7
V gene: TRBV28
clone size: NA
CDR3 length: 15
D gene: TRBD1
CDR3 DNA: TGTGCCAGCACGGAGGGACAGGGCTTTAACTACGAGCAGTACTTC
CDR3 protein: CASTEGQGFNYEQYF

J gene: TRBJ2-3
V gene: TRBV29-1
clone size: NA
CDR3 length: 11
D gene: NA
CDR3 DNA: TGCAGCGTTGCCGACCGGGATACGCAGTATTTT
CDR3 protein: CSVADRDTQYF

J gene: TRBJ1-2
V gene: TRBV12-3/TRBV12-4
clone size: NA
CDR3 length: 15
D gene: NA
CDR3 DNA: TGTGCCAGCAGTTTCGGGGGAGGAGCTAACTATGGCTACACCTTC
CDR3 protein: CASSFGGGANYGYTF

J gene: TRBJ2-5
V gene: TRBV7-2
clone size: NA
CDR3 length: 18
D gene: NA
CDR3 DNA: TGTGCCAGCAGCTTGGAAGGAACCTACAGGGTCACTCAAGAGACCCAGTACTTC
CDR3 protein: CASSLEGTYRVTQETQYF

J gene: TRBJ1-2
V gene: TRBV5-1
clone size: many
CDR3 length: 15
D gene: NA
CDR3 DNA: TGCGCCAGCAGAGACAGCCGCCTAGCTAACTATGGCTACACCTTC
CDR3 protein: CASRDSRLANYGYTF